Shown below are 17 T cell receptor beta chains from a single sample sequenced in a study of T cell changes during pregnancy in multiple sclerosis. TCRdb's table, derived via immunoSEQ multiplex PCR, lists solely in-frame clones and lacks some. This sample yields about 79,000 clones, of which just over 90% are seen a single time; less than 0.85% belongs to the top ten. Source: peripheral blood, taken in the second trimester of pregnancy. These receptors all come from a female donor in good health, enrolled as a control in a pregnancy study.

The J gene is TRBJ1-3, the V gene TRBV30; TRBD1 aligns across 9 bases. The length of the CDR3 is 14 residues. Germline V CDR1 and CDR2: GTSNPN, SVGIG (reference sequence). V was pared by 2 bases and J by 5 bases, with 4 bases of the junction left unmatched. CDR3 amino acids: CAWSPGTGRNTIYF. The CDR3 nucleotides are TGTGCCTGGAGTCCCGGGACAGGGAGAAACACCATATATTTT.

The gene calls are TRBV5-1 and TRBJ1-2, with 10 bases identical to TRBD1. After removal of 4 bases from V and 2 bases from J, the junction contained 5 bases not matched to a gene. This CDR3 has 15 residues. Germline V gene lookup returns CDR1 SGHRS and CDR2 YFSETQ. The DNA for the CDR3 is TGCGCCAGCAGCCCCGGACAGGGGGAAAACTATGGCTACACCTTC. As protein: CASSPGQGENYGYTF.

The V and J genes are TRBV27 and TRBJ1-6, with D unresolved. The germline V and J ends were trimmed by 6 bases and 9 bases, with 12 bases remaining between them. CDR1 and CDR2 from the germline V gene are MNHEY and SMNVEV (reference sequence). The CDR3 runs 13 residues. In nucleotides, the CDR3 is TGTGCCAGCAGCCGTGGTCCAGGTTCACCCCTCCACTTT. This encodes CASSRGPGSPLHF.

This CDR3 is CASSLSAGSGNQPQHF. CDR3 DNA: TGTGCCAGCAGTTTATCGGCCGGGAGCGGCAATCAGCCCCAGCATTTT. V usage is TRBV27 and J usage is TRBJ1-5; no firm D call. V was clipped by 0 bases and J by 2 bases, with 11 bases between them. The CDR3 runs 16 residues. Germline V CDR1 and CDR2: MNHEY, SMNVEV (reference sequence).

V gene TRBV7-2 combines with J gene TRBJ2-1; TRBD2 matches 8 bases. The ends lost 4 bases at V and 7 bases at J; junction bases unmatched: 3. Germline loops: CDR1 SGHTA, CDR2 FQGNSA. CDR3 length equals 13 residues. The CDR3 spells CASSSQRGNEQFF. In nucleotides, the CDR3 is TGTGCCAGCAGCTCCCAGCGGGGGAATGAGCAGTTCTTC.

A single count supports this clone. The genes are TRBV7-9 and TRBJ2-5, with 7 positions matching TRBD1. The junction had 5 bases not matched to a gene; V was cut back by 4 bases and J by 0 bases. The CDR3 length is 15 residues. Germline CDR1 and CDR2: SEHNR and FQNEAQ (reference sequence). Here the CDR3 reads CASSSVGQDQETQYF. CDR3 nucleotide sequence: TGTGCCAGCAGCTCAGTTGGACAGGACCAAGAGACCCAGTACTTC.

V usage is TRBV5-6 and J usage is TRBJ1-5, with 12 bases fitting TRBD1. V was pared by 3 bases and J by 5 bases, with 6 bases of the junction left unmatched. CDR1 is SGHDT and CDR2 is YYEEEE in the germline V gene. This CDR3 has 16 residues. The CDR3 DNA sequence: TGTGCCAGCAGCTCCGGGACAGGGGGCTCCTATCAGCCCCAGCATTTT. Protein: CASSSGTGGSYQPQHF.

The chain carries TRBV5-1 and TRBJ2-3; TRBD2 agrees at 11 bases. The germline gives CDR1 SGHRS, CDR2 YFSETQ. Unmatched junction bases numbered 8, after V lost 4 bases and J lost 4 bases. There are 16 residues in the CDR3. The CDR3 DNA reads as TGCGCCAGCAGCCCCGCGACTAGCGGGGAAGCAGATACGCAGTATTTT. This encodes CASSPATSGEADTQYF.

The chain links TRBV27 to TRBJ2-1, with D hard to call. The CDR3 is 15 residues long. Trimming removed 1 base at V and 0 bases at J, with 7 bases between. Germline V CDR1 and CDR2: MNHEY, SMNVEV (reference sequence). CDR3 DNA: TGTGCCAGCAGTTTATACTACCGCTCCTACAATGAGCAGTTCTTC. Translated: CASSLYYRSYNEQFF.

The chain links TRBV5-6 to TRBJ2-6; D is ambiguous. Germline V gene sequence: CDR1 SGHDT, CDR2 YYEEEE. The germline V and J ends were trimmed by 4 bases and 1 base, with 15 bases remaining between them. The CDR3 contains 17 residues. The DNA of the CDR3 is TGTGCCAGCAGCCGTCTTGGAGTGAGGTCTGGGGCCAACGTCCTGACTTTC. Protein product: CASSRLGVRSGANVLTF.

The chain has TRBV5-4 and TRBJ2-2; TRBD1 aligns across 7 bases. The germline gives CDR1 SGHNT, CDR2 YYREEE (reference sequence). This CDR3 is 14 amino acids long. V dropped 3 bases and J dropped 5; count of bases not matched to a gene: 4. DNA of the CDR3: TGTGCCAGCAGCTCCCAGACAGGGACCGGGGAGCTGTTTTTT. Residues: CASSSQTGTGELFF. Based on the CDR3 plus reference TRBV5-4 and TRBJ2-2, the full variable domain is ETGVTQSPTHLIKTRGQQVTLRCSSQSGHNTVSWYQQALGQGPQFIFQYYREEENGRGNFPPRFSGLQFPNYSSELNVNALELDDSALYLCASSSQTGTGELFFGEGSRLTVL.

The CDR3 region has the DNA TGTGCCAGCAGCCCCCCGGGACAAGCACGAGCTTTCTTT. Translated, it gives CASSPPGQARAFF. V usage is TRBV7-2 and J usage is TRBJ1-1; D may be TRBD1 (6 bases). The germline CDR1 and CDR2 sequences are SGHTA and FQGNSA. The CDR3 has 13 amino acids. V was cut by 5 bases and J by 10 bases, with 17 bases left in between.

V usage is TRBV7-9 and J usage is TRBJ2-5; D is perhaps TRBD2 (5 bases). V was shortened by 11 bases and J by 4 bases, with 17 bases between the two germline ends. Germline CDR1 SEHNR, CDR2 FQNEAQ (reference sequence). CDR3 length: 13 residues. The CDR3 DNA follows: TGTGCCCTAACACCCGCCGGGATAGAGACCCAGTACTTC. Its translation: CALTPAGIETQYF.

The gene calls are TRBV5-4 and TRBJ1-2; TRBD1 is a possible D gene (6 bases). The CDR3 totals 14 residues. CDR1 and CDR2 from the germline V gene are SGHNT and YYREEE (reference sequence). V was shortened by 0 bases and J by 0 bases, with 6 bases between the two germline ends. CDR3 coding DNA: TGTGCCAGCAGCTTGGACAGGGCTAACTATGGCTACACCTTC. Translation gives CASSLDRANYGYTF.

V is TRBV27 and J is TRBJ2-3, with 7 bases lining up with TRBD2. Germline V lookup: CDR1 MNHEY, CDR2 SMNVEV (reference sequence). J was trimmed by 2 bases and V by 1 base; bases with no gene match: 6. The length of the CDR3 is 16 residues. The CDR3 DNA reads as TGTGCCAGCAGTTTATGGGCTAGCGGTTACACAGATACGCAGTATTTT. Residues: CASSLWASGYTDTQYF.

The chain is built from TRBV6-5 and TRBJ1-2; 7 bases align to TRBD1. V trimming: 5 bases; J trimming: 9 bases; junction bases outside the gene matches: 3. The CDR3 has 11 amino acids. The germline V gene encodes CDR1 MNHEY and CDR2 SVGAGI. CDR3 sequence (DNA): TGTGCCAGCAGTCAGGGGGGAAGCTACACCTTC. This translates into CASSQGGSYTF.

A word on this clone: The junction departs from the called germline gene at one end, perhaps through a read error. CDR3 loop: CASRQASGTNTGELFF. The CDR3 DNA reads TGCGCCAGCAGACAAGCTAGCGGAACGAACACCGGGGAGCTGTTTTTT. The rearrangement joins TRBV4-3 to TRBJ2-2, with 7 bases fitting TRBD2. The germline V gene has CDR1 LGHNA and CDR2 YSLEER. This CDR3 contains 16 residues.